This T cell receptor (beta chain) comes out of a study of a mutant IDH1 vaccine in newly diagnosed glioma. Study as a whole: Onset of vaccination occurred 4-6 weeks following radiotherapy alone, or with temozolomide cycles.

TCRdb's table, derived via immunoSEQ multiplex PCR, lists solely in-frame clones and lacks some. The sample yields 50,000 to 70,000 clones, roughly four fifths seen once. Comments on this clone: The antigen is unknown.

Time point in this sample: week 47, end of study. The vaccine gave 300 ug of a 20-mer mutant IDH1 peptide subcutaneously per dose. Donors had new IDH1-mutant astrocytomas of WHO grade 3 or 4 (ATRX-lost). Per the germline V gene, CDR1 is MNHEY and CDR2 is SMNVEV (reference sequence). The CDR3 consists of 14 residues. The trim removed 5 bases at V and 5 bases at J, leaving 6 bases unmatched. The receptor was derived from a woman between 50 and 59 years old with glioma. The chain links TRBV27 to TRBJ2-1; 7 nucleotides match TRBD1. Sequences were derived from PBMCs, sampled from a glioma patient whose treatment included an IDH1 peptide vaccine. CDR3 region: CASSRRQGDNEQFF. DNA of the CDR3: TGTGCCAGCAGTCGCCGGCAGGGGGACAATGAGCAGTTCTTC.